This is a list of T cell receptor beta chains from one sample in a study of response to subunit inactivated influenza vaccine. TCRdb re-derived calls from the RT-PCR reads in MiXCR, one entry per CDR3 protein. The table lists 300,000 to 350,000 distinct CDR3 sequences, 20% to 25% of them singletons, with about a tenth in the top ten. The material sequenced was PBMCs from blood, taken about 20 months after vaccination. All receptors come from a man between 50 and 69 years old who received an inactivated influenza vaccine. Both conserved end residues are part of each CDR3. The D gene is left open where the match is weak. Rows may omit the clone size; those that give it use once, few, many or a size class.

CDR3,DNA,J,D,size,V
CASSLLYVGPEETQYF,TGTGCCAGCAGTTTATTATACGTTGGGCCGGAAGAGACCCAGTACTTC,TRBJ2-5,.,.,TRBV12-3/TRBV12-4
CAGSKRRTNTGELFF,TGTGCCGGCAGTAAAAGACGGACGAACACCGGGGAGCTGTTTTTT,TRBJ2-2,.,.,TRBV28
CASSFPGRDGTEAFF,TGCGCCAGCAGCTTCCCGGGCCGAGATGGCACTGAAGCTTTCTTT,TRBJ1-1,.,.,TRBV5-1
CSASAMAGDASYEQYF,TGCAGTGCTAGTGCCATGGCAGGCGACGCCTCCTACGAGCAGTACTTC,TRBJ2-7,.,few,TRBV20-1
CSASSLLAREPYEQYF,TGCAGTGCTAGCAGCCTACTAGCGAGAGAGCCCTACGAGCAGTACTTC,TRBJ2-7,TRBD2,few,TRBV20-1
CASSNRQGGTDTQYF,TGTGCCAGCAGCAACAGACAGGGGGGCACAGATACGCAGTATTTT,TRBJ2-3,TRBD1,few,TRBV7-2
CASSATSTSTDTQYF,TGTGCCAGCAGTGCGACTAGTACTAGCACAGATACGCAGTATTTT,TRBJ2-3,.,few,TRBV25-1
CASSPSLEAFF,TGTGCCAGCAGTCCGTCATTAGAAGCTTTCTTT,TRBJ1-1,.,.,TRBV28
CASSQDFSGLPPPGDTQYF,TGTGCCAGCAGCCAAGATTTTAGCGGATTACCACCGCCCGGAGATACGCAGTATTTT,TRBJ2-3,.,few,TRBV3-1
CAWSVQGGTDTQYF,TGTGCCTGGAGTGTCCAGGGTGGCACAGATACGCAGTATTTT,TRBJ2-3,.,.,TRBV30
CATGGVLGNEQFF,TGTGCCACCGGAGGGGTACTAGGCAATGAGCAGTTCTTC,TRBJ2-1,.,.,TRBV3-1
CASSYGAWDTQYF,TGTGCCAGCAGCTACGGGGCTTGGGATACGCAGTATTTT,TRBJ2-3,.,.,TRBV7-9
CASSQDSGGGSNQPQHF,TGTGCCAGCAGCCAAGATTCAGGGGGGGGTTCCAATCAGCCCCAGCATTTT,TRBJ1-5,TRBD1,.,TRBV4-2
CASSFGGGISYEQYF,TGTGCCAGCAGCTTCGGGGGGGGTATCTCCTACGAGCAGTACTTC,TRBJ2-7,TRBD2,.,TRBV9
CAISTDIWGEKLFF,TGTGCCATCAGCACAGATATCTGGGGTGAAAAACTGTTTTTT,TRBJ1-4,.,many,TRBV10-3
CASSVQATSGNTIYF,TGTGCCAGCAGCGTCCAAGCGACCTCTGGAAACACCATATATTTT,TRBJ1-3,.,few,TRBV7-2
CASSPVAGNTEAFF,TGCGCCAGCAGCCCCGTGGCGGGGAACACTGAAGCTTTCTTT,TRBJ1-1,.,few,TRBV4-3
CASRHRVLNSPLHF,TGTGCCAGCCGCCACCGGGTTCTTAATTCACCCCTCCACTTT,TRBJ1-6,.,few,TRBV12-3/TRBV12-4
CASSLIRSNNEQFF,TGTGCCAGCAGCTTAATTCGTTCGAACAATGAGCAGTTCTTC,TRBJ2-1,.,.,TRBV7-2
CASKVDTSGNTIYF,TGTGCCAGCAAGGTCGACACCTCTGGAAACACCATATATTTT,TRBJ1-3,.,.,TRBV6-2/TRBV6-3
CAGYATDYGYTF,TGTGCCGGCTACGCGACAGACTATGGCTACACCTTC,TRBJ1-2,.,few,TRBV28
CASSHGTVTPYDSPLHF,TGTGCCAGCAGCCATGGGACAGTGACCCCCTATGATTCACCCCTCCACTTT,TRBJ1-6,TRBD1,many,TRBV7-9
CASSVGEWTGELFF,TGTGCCAGCAGCGTAGGGGAGTGGACCGGGGAGCTGTTTTTT,TRBJ2-2,.,few,TRBV9
CSARIGPINSPLHF,TGCAGTGCTAGAATAGGACCTATTAATTCACCCCTCCACTTT,TRBJ1-6,.,.,TRBV20-1
CASWTGGRAEDTQYF,TGTGCCAGCTGGACGGGGGGCAGAGCCGAAGATACGCAGTATTTT,TRBJ2-3,.,few,TRBV12-3/TRBV12-4
CASSFQTALNTEAFF,TGTGCCAGCAGCTTTCAGACAGCCTTGAACACTGAAGCTTTCTTT,TRBJ1-1,.,.,TRBV7-2
CSAEDRGLMGYGYTF,TGCAGTGCCGAGGACAGGGGGCTAATGGGCTATGGCTACACCTTC,TRBJ1-2,TRBD1,few,TRBV20-1
CASSWDPLYGYTF,TGTGCCAGCTCATGGGACCCCCTCTATGGCTACACCTTC,TRBJ1-2,.,many,TRBV10-3
CASSLNSGNTIYF,TGTGCCAGCAGTTTAAACTCTGGAAACACCATATATTTT,TRBJ1-3,.,many,TRBV5-1
CATSRTSLLSDTQYF,TGTGCCACCAGCAGGACTAGCCTCCTCTCAGATACGCAGTATTTT,TRBJ2-3,TRBD2,few,TRBV15
CASSLYSLSGGFDTQYF,TGTGCCAGCAGCTTGTATTCTCTCTCAGGGGGCTTTGATACGCAGTATTTT,TRBJ2-3,TRBD1,few,TRBV11-2
CASSRSFMDTQYF,TGTGCCAGCAGCCGAAGTTTCATGGATACGCAGTATTTT,TRBJ2-3,.,.,TRBV4-2
CASSEFPLEKLFF,TGTGCCAGCAGTGAATTTCCATTAGAAAAACTGTTTTTT,TRBJ1-4,.,few,TRBV6-1
CASILDRASKRDTQYF,TGTGCCAGCATCCTTGACAGGGCCTCTAAGAGGGATACGCAGTATTTT,TRBJ2-3,TRBD1,many,TRBV2
CASSPTRGTNSPLHF,TGTGCCAGCAGCCCTACGCGAGGAACTAATTCACCCCTCCACTTT,TRBJ1-6,.,few,TRBV12-3/TRBV12-4